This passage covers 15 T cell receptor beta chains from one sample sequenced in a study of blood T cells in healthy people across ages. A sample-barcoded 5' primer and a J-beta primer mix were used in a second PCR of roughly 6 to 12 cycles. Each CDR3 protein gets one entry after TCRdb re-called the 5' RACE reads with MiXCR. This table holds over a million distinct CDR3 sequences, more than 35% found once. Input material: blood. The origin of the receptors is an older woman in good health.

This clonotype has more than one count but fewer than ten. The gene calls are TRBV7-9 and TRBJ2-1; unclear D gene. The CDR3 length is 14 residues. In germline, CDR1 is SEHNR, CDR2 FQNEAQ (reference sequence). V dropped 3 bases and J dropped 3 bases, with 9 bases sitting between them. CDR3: CASSFPGLYNEQFF. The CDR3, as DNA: TGTGCCAGCAGCTTCCCAGGCCTCTACAATGAGCAGTTCTTC.

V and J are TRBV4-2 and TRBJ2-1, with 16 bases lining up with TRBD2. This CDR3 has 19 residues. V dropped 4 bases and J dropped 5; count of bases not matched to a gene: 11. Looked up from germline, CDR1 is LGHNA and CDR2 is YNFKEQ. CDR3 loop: CASSPEGLAGGRSHNEQFF. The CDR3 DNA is TGTGCCAGCAGCCCCGAGGGACTAGCGGGAGGGAGGTCCCACAATGAGCAGTTCTTC.

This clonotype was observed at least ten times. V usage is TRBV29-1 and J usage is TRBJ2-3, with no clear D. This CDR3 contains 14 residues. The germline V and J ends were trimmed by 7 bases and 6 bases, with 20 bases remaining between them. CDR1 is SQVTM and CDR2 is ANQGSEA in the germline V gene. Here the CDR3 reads CSADSLLGSDTQYF. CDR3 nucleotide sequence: TGCAGCGCAGACTCACTCCTCGGATCCGATACGCAGTATTTT.

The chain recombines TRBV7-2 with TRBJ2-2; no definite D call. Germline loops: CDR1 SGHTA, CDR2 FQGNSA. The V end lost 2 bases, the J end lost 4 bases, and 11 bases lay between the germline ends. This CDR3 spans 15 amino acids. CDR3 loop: CASSLRRVGTGELFF. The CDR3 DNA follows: TGTGCCAGCAGCTTAAGGCGCGTGGGCACCGGGGAGCTGTTTTTT.

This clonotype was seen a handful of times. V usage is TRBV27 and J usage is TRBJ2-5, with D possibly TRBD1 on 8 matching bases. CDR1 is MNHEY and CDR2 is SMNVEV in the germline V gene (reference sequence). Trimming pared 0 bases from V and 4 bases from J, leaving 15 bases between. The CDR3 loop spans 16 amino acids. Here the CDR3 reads CASSLSTDREGETQYF. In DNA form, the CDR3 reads TGTGCCAGCAGTTTATCGACGGACAGGGAGGGAGAGACCCAGTACTTC.

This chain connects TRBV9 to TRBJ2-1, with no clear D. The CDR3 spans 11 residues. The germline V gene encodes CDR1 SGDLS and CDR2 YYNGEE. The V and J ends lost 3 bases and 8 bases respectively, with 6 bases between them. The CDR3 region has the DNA TGTGCCAGCAGCGGGACCGATGAGCAGTTCTTC. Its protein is CASSGTDEQFF.

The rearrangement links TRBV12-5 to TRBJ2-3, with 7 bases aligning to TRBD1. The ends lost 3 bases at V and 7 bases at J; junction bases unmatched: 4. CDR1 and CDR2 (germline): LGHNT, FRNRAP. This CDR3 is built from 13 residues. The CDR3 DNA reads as TGTGCTAGTGGTTTCACAGGGGTAAATACGCAGTATTTT. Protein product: CASGFTGVNTQYF. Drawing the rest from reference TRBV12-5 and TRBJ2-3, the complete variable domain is DARVTQTPRHKVTEMGQEVTMRCQPILGHNTVFWYRQTMMQGLELLAYFRNRAPLDDSGMPKDRFSAEMPDATLATLKIQPSEPRDSAVYFCASGFTGVNTQYFGPGTRLTVL.

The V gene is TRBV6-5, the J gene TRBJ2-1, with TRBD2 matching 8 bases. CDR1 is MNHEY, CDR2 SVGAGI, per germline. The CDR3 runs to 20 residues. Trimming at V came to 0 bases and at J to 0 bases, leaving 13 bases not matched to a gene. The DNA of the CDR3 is TGTGCCAGCAGTTACTCGAGGGCCGGGGGGGCACGGAGCTCCTACAATGAGCAGTTCTTC. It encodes CASSYSRAGGARSSYNEQFF.

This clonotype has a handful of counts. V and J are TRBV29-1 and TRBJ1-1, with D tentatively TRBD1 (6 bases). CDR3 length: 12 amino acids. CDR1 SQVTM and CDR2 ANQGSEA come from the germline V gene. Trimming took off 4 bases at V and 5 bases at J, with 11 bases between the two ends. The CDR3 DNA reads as TGCAGCGTTGCGCAGGGGCCTACTGAAGCTTTCTTT. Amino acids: CSVAQGPTEAFF.

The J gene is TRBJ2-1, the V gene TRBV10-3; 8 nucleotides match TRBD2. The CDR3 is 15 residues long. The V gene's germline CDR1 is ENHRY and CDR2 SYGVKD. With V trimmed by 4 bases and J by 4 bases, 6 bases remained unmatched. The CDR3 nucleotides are TGTGCCATCAGTGTGGCAGCGGGAGAATACAATGAGCAGTTCTTC. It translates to CAISVAAGEYNEQFF.

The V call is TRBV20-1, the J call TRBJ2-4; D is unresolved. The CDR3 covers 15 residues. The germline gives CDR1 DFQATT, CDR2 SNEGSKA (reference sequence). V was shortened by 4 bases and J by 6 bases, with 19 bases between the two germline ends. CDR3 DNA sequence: TGCAGTGCTACCGCTGAGGAGTTAAAGGGAAACATTCAGTACTTC. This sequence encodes CSATAEELKGNIQYF.

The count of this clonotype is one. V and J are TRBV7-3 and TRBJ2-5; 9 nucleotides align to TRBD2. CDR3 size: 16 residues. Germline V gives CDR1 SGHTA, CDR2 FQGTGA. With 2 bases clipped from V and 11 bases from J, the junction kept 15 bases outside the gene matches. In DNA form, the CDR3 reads TGTGCCAGCAGCTTACTTGCGGGAGGGCAGGGCAATGAGCAGTACTTC. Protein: CASSLLAGGQGNEQYF.

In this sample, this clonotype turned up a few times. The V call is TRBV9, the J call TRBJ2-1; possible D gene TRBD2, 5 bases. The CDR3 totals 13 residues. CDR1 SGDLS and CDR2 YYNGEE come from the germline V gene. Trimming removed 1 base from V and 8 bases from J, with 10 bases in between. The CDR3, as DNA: TGTGCCAGCAGCGTAAGGAGGAGTGATGAGCAGTTCTTC. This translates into CASSVRRSDEQFF.

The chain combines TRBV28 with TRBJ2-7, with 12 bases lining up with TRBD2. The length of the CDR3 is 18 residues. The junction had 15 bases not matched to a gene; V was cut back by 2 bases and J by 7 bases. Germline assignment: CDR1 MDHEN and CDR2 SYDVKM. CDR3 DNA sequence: TGTGCCAGCAGTTTAATGGGGCTAGCGGGAGGGCTTCGGGATGAGCAGTACTTC. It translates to CASSLMGLAGGLRDEQYF.

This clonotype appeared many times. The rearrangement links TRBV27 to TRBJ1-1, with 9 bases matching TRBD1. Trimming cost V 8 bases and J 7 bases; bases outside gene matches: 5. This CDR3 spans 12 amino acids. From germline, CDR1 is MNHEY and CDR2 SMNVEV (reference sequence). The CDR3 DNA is TGTGCCAGCGGGGACAGGGTGGGTGAAGCTTTCTTT. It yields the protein CASGDRVGEAFF.